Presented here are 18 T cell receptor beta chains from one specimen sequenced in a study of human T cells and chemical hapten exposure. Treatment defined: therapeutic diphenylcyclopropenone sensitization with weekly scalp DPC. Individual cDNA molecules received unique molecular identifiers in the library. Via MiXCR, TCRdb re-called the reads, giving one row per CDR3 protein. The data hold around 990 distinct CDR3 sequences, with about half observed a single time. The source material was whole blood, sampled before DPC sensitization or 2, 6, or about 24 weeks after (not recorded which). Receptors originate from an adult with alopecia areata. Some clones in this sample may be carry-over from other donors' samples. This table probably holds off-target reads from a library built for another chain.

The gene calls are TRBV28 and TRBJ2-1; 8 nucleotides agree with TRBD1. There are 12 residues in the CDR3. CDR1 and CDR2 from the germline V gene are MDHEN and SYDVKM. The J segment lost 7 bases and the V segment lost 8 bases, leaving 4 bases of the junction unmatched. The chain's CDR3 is CASGQGWNEQFF. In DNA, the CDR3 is TGTGCCAGCGGACAGGGATGGAATGAGCAGTTCTTC.

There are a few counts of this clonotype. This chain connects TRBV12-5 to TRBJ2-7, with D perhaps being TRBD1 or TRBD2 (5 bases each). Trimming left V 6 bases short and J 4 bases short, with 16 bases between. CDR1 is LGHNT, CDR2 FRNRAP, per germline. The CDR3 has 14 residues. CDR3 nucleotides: TGTGCTAGTGGCTACGAAACCGGGGCTTACGAGCAGTACTTC. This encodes CASGYETGAYEQYF.

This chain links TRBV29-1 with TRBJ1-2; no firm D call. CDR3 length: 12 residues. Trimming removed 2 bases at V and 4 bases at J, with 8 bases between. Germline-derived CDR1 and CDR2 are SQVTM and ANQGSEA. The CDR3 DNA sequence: TGCAGCGTTGAATGGGCGGCCTATGGCTACACCTTC. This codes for CSVEWAAYGYTF.

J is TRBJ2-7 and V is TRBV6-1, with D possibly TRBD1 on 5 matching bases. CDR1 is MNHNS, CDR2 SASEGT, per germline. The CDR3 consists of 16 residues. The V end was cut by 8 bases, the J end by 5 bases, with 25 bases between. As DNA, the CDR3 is TGTGCCAGCCTCAGACAGCCCAGTCACCCCTTGAACGAGCAGTACTTC. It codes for CASLRQPSHPLNEQYF.

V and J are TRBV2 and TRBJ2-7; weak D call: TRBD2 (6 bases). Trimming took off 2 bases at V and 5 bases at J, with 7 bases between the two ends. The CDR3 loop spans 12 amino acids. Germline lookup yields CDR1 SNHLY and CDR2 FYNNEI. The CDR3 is CASSESGDEQYF. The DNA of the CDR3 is TGTGCCAGCAGTGAATCGGGGGACGAGCAGTACTTC.

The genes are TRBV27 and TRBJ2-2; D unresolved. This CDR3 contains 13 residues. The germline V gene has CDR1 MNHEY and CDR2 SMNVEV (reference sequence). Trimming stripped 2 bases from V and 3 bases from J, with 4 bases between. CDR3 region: CASSLSHTGELFF. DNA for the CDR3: TGTGCCAGCAGTTTAAGCCACACCGGGGAGCTGTTTTTT.

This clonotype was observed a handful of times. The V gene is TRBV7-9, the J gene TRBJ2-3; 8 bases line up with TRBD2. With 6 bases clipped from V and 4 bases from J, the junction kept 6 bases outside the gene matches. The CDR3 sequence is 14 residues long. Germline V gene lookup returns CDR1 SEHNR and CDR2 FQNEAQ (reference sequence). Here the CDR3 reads CASRSTGGSDTQYF. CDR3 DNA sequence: TGTGCCAGCAGGTCCACGGGGGGGTCAGATACGCAGTATTTT.

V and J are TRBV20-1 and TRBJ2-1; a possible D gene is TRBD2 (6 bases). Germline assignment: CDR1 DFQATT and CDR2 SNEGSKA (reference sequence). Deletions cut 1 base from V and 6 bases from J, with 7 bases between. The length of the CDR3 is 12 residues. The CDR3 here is CSARGGGNEQFF. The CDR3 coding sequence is TGCAGTGCTAGAGGGGGAGGCAATGAGCAGTTCTTC.

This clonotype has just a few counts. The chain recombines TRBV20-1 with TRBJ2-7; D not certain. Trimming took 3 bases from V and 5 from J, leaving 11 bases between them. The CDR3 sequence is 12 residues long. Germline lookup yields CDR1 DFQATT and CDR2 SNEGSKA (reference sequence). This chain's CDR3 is CSASPPRDEQYF. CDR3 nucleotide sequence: TGCAGTGCTAGCCCGCCCCGGGACGAGCAGTACTTC.

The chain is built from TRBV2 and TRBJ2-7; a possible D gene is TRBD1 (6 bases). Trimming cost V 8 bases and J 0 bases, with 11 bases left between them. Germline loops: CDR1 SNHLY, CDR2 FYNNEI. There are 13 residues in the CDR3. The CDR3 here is CASWAGASYEQYF. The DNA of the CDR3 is TGTGCCAGCTGGGCAGGGGCCTCCTACGAGCAGTACTTC.

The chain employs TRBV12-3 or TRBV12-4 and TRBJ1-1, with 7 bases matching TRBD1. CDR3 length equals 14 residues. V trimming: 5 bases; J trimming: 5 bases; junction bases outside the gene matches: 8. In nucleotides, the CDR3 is TGTGCCAGCAGTGACCGACAGGGAAGTACTGAAGCTTTCTTT. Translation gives CASSDRQGSTEAFF.

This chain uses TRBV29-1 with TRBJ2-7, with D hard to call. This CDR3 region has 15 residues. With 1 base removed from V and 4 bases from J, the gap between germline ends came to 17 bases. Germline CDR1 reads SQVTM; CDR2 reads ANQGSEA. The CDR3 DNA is TGCAGCGTTGAAGTCCCCTCGGGCCTCAAGTACGAGCAGTACTTC. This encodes CSVEVPSGLKYEQYF.

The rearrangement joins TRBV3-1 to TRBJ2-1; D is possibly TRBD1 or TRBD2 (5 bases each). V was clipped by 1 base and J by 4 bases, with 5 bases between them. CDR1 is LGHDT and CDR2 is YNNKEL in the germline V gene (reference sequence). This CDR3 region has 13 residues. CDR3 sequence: CASSQGGYNEQFF. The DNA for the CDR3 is TGTGCCAGCAGCCAAGGGGGGTACAATGAGCAGTTCTTC.

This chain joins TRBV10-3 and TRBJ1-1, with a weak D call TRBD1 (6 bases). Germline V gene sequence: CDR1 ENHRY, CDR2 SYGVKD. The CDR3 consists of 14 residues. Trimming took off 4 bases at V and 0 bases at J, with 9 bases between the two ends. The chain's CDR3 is CAISGQDMNTEAFF. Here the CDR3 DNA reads TGTGCCATCAGTGGACAGGATATGAACACTGAAGCTTTCTTT.

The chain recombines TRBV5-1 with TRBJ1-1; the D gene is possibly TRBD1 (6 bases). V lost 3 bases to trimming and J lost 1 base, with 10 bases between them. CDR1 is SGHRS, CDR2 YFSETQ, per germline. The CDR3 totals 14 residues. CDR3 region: CASSSTGQNTEAFF. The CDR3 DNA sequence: TGCGCCAGCAGCTCGACAGGTCAGAACACTGAAGCTTTCTTT. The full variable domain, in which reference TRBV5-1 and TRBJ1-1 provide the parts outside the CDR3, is KAGVTQTPRYLIKTRGQQVTLSCSPISGHRSVSWYQQTPGQGLQFLFEYFSETQRNKGNFPGRFSGRQFSNSRSEMNVSTLELGDSALYLCASSSTGQNTEAFFGQGTRLTVV.

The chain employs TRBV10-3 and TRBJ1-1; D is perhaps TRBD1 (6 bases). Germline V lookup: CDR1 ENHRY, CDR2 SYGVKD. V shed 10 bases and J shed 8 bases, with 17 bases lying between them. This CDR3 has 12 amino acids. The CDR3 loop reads CATQSGAAEAFF. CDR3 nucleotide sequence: TGTGCCACCCAATCGGGGGCGGCGGAAGCTTTCTTT.

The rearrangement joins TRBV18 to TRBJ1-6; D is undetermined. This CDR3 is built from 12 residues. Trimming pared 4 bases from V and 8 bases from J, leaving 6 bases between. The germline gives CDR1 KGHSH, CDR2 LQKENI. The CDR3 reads CASSLGDSPLHF. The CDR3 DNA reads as TGTGCCAGCTCACTTGGAGATTCACCCCTCCACTTT.

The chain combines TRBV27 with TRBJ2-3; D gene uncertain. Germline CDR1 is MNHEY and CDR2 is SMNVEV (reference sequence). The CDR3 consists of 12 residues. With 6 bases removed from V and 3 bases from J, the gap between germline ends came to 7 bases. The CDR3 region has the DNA TGTGCCAGCAGCCCTACTACAGATACGCAGTATTTT. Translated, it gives CASSPTTDTQYF.